Sequencing of this TCR beta chain was carried out in a study of PD-1 blockade in classical Hodgkin lymphoma. Overall study: A 3 mg/kg intravenous dose of nivolumab was received by patients every 2 weeks. Notes on the study in general: Newly diagnosed patients and complete responders had comparable diversity at baseline. After ASCT, patients who started nivolumab under 1 year later were excluded.

The assay was immunoSEQ multiplex PCR, and TCRdb's table has in-frame clones only and misses some. The sample has some 65,000 clones, 71% seen once; the top ten hold 9% to 10%. Autologous stem cell transplantation was followed by relapse in every patient, and brentuximab vedotin exposure varied. Concerning this clone: Its antigen is as yet unknown.

The CDR3 totals 14 residues. Per germline, CDR1 MNHEY and CDR2 SVGAGI. After removal of 2 bases from V and 4 bases from J, the junction contained 5 bases not matched to a gene. The V gene is TRBV6-5, the J gene TRBJ2-7, with TRBD2 identical over 7 bases. Sequencing was performed on peripheral blood mononuclear cells (PBMCs), taken before the second cycle of nivolumab. The source of this sequence is a human donor with classical Hodgkin lymphoma. The CDR3 DNA reads as TGTGCCAGCAGTTACGATGCGGGAGTATACGAGCAGTACTTC. This gives the protein CASSYDAGVYEQYF.